This TCR beta chain was retrieved from a study of blood T cell repertoires in COVID-19. Across the study: Acute and convalescent COVID-19 samples came from the United States, Italy and Spain. T cells, B-cell-depleted T cells, or PBMCs supplied cDNA or gDNA.

As handled by the study authors: The assay estimated nucleated cells by amplifying reference gene primers. Libraries were prepared by immunoSEQ multiplex PCR; TCRdb keeps only in-frame clonotypes and omits some of them. The DNA gave D and trimming, while V, J and clone size come from that table. The sample records approximately 59,000 clones, 80% to 90% being singletons. This clone was found once. The CDR3 is 15 residues long. In germline, CDR1 is SGHTS, CDR2 YDEGEE. Unmatched junction bases numbered 7, after V lost 0 bases and J lost 5 bases. Seattle-derived patients entered the study during active infection and were followed longitudinally.

The chain employs TRBV5-8 and TRBJ2-5, with 7 bases lining up with TRBD1. The TCR comes from a man aged 55 to 70 with COVID-19, enrolled during active disease. The sample consisted of peripheral blood. CDR3 nucleotides: TGTGCCAGCAGCTTGGGACAGGGAGCTGTTGAGACCCAGTACTTC. Its translation is CASSLGQGAVETQYF.